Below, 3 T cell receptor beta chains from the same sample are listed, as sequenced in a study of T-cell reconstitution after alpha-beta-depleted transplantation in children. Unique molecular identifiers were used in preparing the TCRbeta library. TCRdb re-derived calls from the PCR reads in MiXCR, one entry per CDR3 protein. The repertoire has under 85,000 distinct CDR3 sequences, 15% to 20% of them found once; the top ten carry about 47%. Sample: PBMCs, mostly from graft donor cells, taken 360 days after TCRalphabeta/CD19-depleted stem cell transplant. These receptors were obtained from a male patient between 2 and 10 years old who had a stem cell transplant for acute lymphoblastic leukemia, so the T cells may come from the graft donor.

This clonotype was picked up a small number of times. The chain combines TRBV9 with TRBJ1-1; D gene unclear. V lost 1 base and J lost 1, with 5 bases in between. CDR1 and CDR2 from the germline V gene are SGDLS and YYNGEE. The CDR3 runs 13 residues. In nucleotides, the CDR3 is TGTGCCAGCAGCGTATGGGCGAACACTGAAGCTTTCTTT. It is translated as CASSVWANTEAFF. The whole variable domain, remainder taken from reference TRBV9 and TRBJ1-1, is DSGVTQTPKHLITATGQRVTLRCSPRSGDLSVYWYQQSLDQGLQFLIQYYNGEERAKGNILERFSAQQFPDLHSELNLSSLELGDSALYFCASSVWANTEAFFGQGTRLTVV.

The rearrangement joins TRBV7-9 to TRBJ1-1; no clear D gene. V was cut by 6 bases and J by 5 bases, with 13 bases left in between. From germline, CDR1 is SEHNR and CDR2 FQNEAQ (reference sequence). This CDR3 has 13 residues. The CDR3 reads CASRISWGTEAFF. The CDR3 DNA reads TGTGCCAGCAGGATCTCGTGGGGTACTGAAGCTTTCTTT.

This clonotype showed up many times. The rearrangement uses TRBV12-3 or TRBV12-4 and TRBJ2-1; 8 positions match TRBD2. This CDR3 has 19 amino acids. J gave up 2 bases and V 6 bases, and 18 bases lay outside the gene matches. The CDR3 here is CASRPGGASGFLPYNEQFF. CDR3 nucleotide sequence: TGTGCCAGCAGGCCGGGTGGGGCTAGCGGGTTTCTTCCCTACAATGAGCAGTTCTTC.